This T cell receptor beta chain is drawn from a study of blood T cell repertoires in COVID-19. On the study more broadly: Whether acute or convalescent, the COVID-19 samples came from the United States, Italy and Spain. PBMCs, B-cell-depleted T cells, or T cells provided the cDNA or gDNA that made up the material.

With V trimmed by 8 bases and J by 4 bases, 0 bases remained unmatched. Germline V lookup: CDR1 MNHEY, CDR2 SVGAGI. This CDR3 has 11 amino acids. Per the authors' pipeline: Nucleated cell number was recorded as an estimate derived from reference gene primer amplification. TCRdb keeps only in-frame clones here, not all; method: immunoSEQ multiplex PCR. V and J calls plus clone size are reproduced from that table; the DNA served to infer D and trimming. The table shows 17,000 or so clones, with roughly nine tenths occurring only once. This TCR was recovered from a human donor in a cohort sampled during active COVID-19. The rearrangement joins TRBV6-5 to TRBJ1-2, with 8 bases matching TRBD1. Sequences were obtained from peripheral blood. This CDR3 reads CASGQGYGYTF. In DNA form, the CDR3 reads TGTGCCAGCGGACAGGGCTATGGCTACACCTTC.